This T cell receptor beta chain appears in the sequencing data of a study of T cell repertoires in aging, cancer and after chemotherapy. By sample share, this clonotype is medium-sized. Antigen specificity is unknown. Points from the study as a whole: Healthy donors lost TCR diversity with age mainly through richness, cancer patients through richness and evenness. Across the chemotherapy interval, each cancer cohort showed higher median generation probability, suggesting thymic rebound.

The template was genomic DNA from peripheral blood, not RNA. Multiplex touch-down PCR with TRB-A/B primers amplified rearranged V-D-J TRB sequences. TCRdb re-analysed the multiplex PCR reads in MiXCR, keeping a single row per CDR3 protein. This table holds approximately 13,000 distinct CDR3 sequences, around 20% found once. CDR1 LNHDA and CDR2 SQIVND come from the germline V gene (reference sequence). Trimming took 3 bases from V and 2 from J; bases not matched to a gene: 5. This CDR3 comprises 16 residues. Sequencing was done on a sample of blood. This TCR was sampled from a human donor in good health. The chain uses TRBV19 and TRBJ2-2; 8 bases are a match to TRBD2. The CDR3 sequence: CASSMASGGNTGELFF. CDR3 sequence (DNA): TGTGCCAGTAGTATGGCGAGCGGGGGTAACACCGGGGAGCTGTTTTTT.